Sequencing of this T cell receptor beta chain was carried out in a study of cytomegalovirus exposure and HLA in healthy donors. Broader study findings: No immune exposure information besides CMV serostatus was available. Later analysis demonstrated an association between a missense DCLRE1C variant and TCR beta V- and J-gene trimming. Most observed TCR sequences were rare, whereas some public TCRs were detected in many donors.

The CDR3 covers 13 residues. Germline values: CDR1 MNHNS, CDR2 SASEGT. The V end lost 6 bases, the J end lost 7 bases, and 15 bases lay between the germline ends. Amplification used 60 Vbeta primers and 13 Jbeta primers. Method: immunoSEQ multiplex PCR; TCRdb's copy keeps in-frame clones and lacks some. The table records about 130,000 clones, over 80% of them present only once. This clone occurred a few times. Its antigen is not identified. The V call is TRBV6-1, the J call TRBJ1-2; no reliable D call. This clonotype was sampled from a boy aged 5-17 years in good health and CMV-seronegative. Sequencing used PBMCs. CDR3 nucleotides: TGTGCCAGCAGAACAGACCCTACTCTTGGCTACACCTTC. Protein sequence: CASRTDPTLGYTF.